This T cell receptor (beta chain) originates from a study of T cell repertoires in cytomegalovirus infection. Concerning this clonotype itself: Antigen unknown.

J gave up 9 bases and V 6 bases, and 1 base lay outside the gene matches. The CDR3 runs to 13 residues. CDR1 is SGHVS and CDR2 is FNYEAQ in the germline V gene. From the reads, TCRdb called clonotypes with MiXCR, one entry per CDR3 protein. In the table there are roughly 500,000 distinct CDR3 sequences, under 45% of which are singletons. This sequence joins TRBV7-6 and TRBJ1-6; 11 bases map to TRBD1. This sequence originates from a human donor in good health (CMV status not recorded). Some clones in this sample may be carry-over from other donors' samples. The sample consisted of cultured PBMCs, taken from culture after CMV antigen stimulation. CDR3 in amino acids: CASSGQGASPLHF. The CDR3 region has the DNA TGTGCCAGCAGTGGACAGGGGGCTTCACCCCTCCACTTT.